This note documents a single T cell receptor (beta chain) sequence. The antigen is undetermined. This sequence may be a read error, since a much larger clone differs from it by one base. This specimen comes from a study of Graves' ophthalmopathy and Graves' hyperthyroidism. Study information: Hyperthyroidism counted as stable given no ophthalmopathy within 18 months of follow-up.

The CDR3 has 14 residues. CDR1 is SGHTA, CDR2 FQGNSA, per germline. Points from the study as a whole: Detected in blood as well were most expanded thyroid clonotypes with frequency above 0.001.

As the template, RNA transcripts were used to amplify TCR beta CDR3 regions. The authors performed first-round RT-PCR with HTBI primers and then a second-round multiplex PCR. Via MiXCR, TCRdb re-called the multiplex PCR reads, giving one row per CDR3 protein. Here the sample spans more than 1,000,000 distinct CDR3 sequences, less than 45% being singletons. The TCR comes from an adult man with Graves' hyperthyroidism. The chain recombines TRBV7-2 with TRBJ1-1; the D gene is possibly TRBD1 (6 bases). The sample was peripheral blood or thyroid tissue (not recorded which). This CDR3 reads CARSWGHSNTEAFF. The CDR3 DNA sequence: TGTGCCAGAAGCTGGGGACACTCTAACACTGAAGCTTTCTTT.